The 20 T cell receptor beta chains reported below all come from one sample, sequenced in a study of blood T cells in healthy people across ages. Together with a sample-barcoded 5' primer, a J-beta primer mix was included in a second PCR lasting roughly 6 to 12 cycles. TCRdb used MiXCR to reprocess the 5' RACE reads, holding one entry per CDR3 protein. The sample lists hundreds of thousands of distinct CDR3 sequences, around 45% seen once, with about 19% in the top ten. Sequenced material: blood. The source of these receptors is a man aged 55-75 years in good health.

The chain has TRBV20-1 and TRBJ2-7, with 8 bases identical to TRBD2. V was clipped by 4 bases and J by 0 bases; unmatched bases: 14. The CDR3 is 17 residues long. Germline loops: CDR1 DFQATT, CDR2 SNEGSKA (reference sequence). In DNA form, the CDR3 reads TGCAGTGCTACGCGGGCCGGGACTAGGATTAGCTCCTACGAGCAGTACTTC. Translated, it gives CSATRAGTRISSYEQYF.

The V and J genes are TRBV7-2 and TRBJ2-1, with 12 bases fitting TRBD2. Germline V gene lookup returns CDR1 SGHTA and CDR2 FQGNSA. The CDR3 loop spans 16 amino acids. J was trimmed by 9 bases and V by 2 bases; bases with no gene match: 8. CDR3 in DNA: TGTGCCAGCAGCTTAACGCTAGCGGGGGGGCTGGGTGAGCAGTTCTTC. It encodes CASSLTLAGGLGEQFF.

The sample holds many counts of this clonotype. The rearrangement links TRBV7-8 to TRBJ2-5; TRBD2 matches at 11 bases. Germline CDR1 is SGHVS and CDR2 is FQNEAQ. J was trimmed by 11 bases and V by 6 bases; bases with no gene match: 17. The CDR3 consists of 16 residues. The CDR3 DNA reads TGTGCCAGCAGTCCGATTAGCGGGGGGGCAGGAAGTGAGCAGTACTTC. Protein: CASSPISGGAGSEQYF.

The chain has TRBV12-3 or TRBV12-4 and TRBJ2-3; possibly TRBD2 for D (7 bases). Trimming took off 4 bases at V and 0 bases at J, with 17 bases between the two ends. This CDR3 has 17 residues. CDR3 bases: TGTGCCAGCAGTTGGCGGGGGCCTCCCTTTAGCACAGATACGCAGTATTTT. Its translation is CASSWRGPPFSTDTQYF.

The chain employs TRBV6-5 and TRBJ1-5, with TRBD1 matching 8 bases. J gave up 1 base and V 4 bases, and 6 bases lay outside the gene matches. Germline V lookup: CDR1 MNHEY, CDR2 SVGAGI. The CDR3 length is 16 residues. The CDR3 here is CASSSDRALSNQPQHF. The DNA of the CDR3 is TGTGCCAGCAGTTCGGACAGGGCCCTAAGCAATCAGCCCCAGCATTTT.

This chain connects TRBV4-1 to TRBJ2-6; D remains unclear. CDR1 is MGHRA and CDR2 is YSYEKL in the germline V gene. This CDR3 contains 15 residues. V was pared by 2 bases and J by 0 bases, with 5 bases between. In DNA, the CDR3 is TGCGCCAGCAGCCAATCGATCTCTGGGGCCAACGTCCTGACTTTC. Translated: CASSQSISGANVLTF.

V is TRBV10-3 and J is TRBJ1-5; no firm D call. The V and J ends lost 6 bases and 2 bases respectively, with 8 bases between them. Germline loops: CDR1 ENHRY, CDR2 SYGVKD. This CDR3 has 13 residues. CDR3 in amino acids: CAIRLDCNQPQHF. The CDR3 DNA reads as TGTGCCATCAGGTTAGATTGCAATCAGCCCCAGCATTTT.

This clonotype was seen only a few times. The V gene is TRBV7-2, the J gene TRBJ2-6, with D uncertain. Trimming left V 6 bases short and J 3 bases short, with 18 bases between. The CDR3 is 17 amino acids. Germline loops: CDR1 SGHTA, CDR2 FQGNSA. The CDR3 nucleotides read TGTGCCAGCAGTACGATGGCAGGCCGGCATGGGGCCAACGTCCTGACTTTC. Translated, it gives CASSTMAGRHGANVLTF.

This clonotype was found a few times. This chain uses TRBV7-8 with TRBJ2-6, with 12 nucleotides matching TRBD1. Germline values: CDR1 SGHVS, CDR2 FQNEAQ. The ends lost 10 bases at V and 1 base at J; junction bases unmatched: 11. The CDR3 is 18 residues long. CDR3 coding DNA: TGTGCCACTACTCTCGTGGGACAGGGGGCTTCTGGGGCCAACGTCCTGACTTTC. This translates into CATTLVGQGASGANVLTF.

The V gene is TRBV10-3, the J gene TRBJ1-2, with TRBD1 matching 7 bases. Trimming removed 4 bases from V and 8 bases from J; junction bases left unmatched: 10. Germline CDR1 ENHRY, CDR2 SYGVKD. The CDR3 is made up of 14 amino acids. The CDR3 DNA reads TGTGCCATCAGTGCCCAGACAGGGTCGGAAGGCTACACCTTC. Translated: CAISAQTGSEGYTF.

The J gene is TRBJ1-4, the V gene TRBV7-2; TRBD1 is a possible D gene (6 bases). The CDR3 covers 15 residues. V lost 6 bases, J lost 0 bases, and 11 bases lay in between. The germline V gene has CDR1 SGHTA and CDR2 FQGNSA. The CDR3 DNA follows: TGTGCCAGCAGGCTAGGACAGTCAACTAATGAAAAACTGTTTTTT. Its protein product is CASRLGQSTNEKLFF.

This clonotype was seen more than once but under ten times. The V call is TRBV20-1, the J call TRBJ2-1, with 9 nucleotides matching TRBD2. Germline loops: CDR1 DFQATT, CDR2 SNEGSKA (reference sequence). The CDR3 sequence is 15 residues long. J gave up 3 bases and V 2 bases, and 5 bases lay outside the gene matches. This chain's CDR3 is CSARLAGHLYNEQFF. Written as DNA, the CDR3 is TGCAGTGCTAGACTAGCGGGGCACCTCTACAATGAGCAGTTCTTC.

This clonotype was detected many times. V and J are TRBV15 and TRBJ2-1, with D perhaps matching TRBD1 or TRBD2 (5 bases each). Trimming removed 0 bases at V and 10 bases at J, with 13 bases between. Per germline, CDR1 LNHNV and CDR2 YYDKDF (reference sequence). The CDR3 extends over 14 amino acids. In DNA form, the CDR3 reads TGTGCCACCAGCAGAGATGTAGGGACGAGGGAGCAGTTCTTC. It yields the protein CATSRDVGTREQFF.

The chain uses TRBV12-3 or TRBV12-4 and TRBJ1-4; D might be TRBD1 (5 bases). Trimming pared 5 bases from V and 7 bases from J, leaving 14 bases between. The CDR3 contains 14 residues. The CDR3 region is CASSPTVHIEKLFF. The CDR3 bases are TGTGCCAGCAGTCCGACAGTTCATATTGAAAAACTGTTTTTT.

V is TRBV6-2 or TRBV6-3 and J is TRBJ1-5, with 8 bases lining up with TRBD1. J was trimmed by 7 bases and V by 8 bases; bases with no gene match: 7. The CDR3 contains 13 residues. CDR1 and CDR2 from the germline V gene are MNHEY and SVGEGT. The CDR3 reads CASLDRGNQPQHF. The CDR3 nucleotides read TGTGCCAGCCTCGACAGGGGAAACCAGCCCCAGCATTTT.

The table lists this clonotype with a few counts. The chain uses TRBV9 and TRBJ1-4, with D tentatively TRBD1 (5 bases). Germline CDR1 and CDR2: SGDLS and YYNGEE. The CDR3 spans 15 residues. The V and J ends lost 3 bases and 2 bases respectively, with 11 bases between them. The CDR3 DNA reads TGTGCCAGCAGCGCCGGGGGTGCGACTAATGAAAAACTGTTTTTT. This codes for CASSAGGATNEKLFF.

This clonotype has only a few counts. DNA for the CDR3: TGCAGCGTTTCGGGGGAGACCCAGTACTTC. Translation gives CSVSGETQYF. The chain employs TRBV20-1 and TRBJ2-5, with D possibly being TRBD2 (5 bases). There are 10 residues in the CDR3. CDR1 is DFQATT and CDR2 is SNEGSKA in the germline V gene (reference sequence).

CDR3 residues: CASRSGTDSEKLFF. The DNA for the CDR3 is TGCGCCAGCAGATCCGGGACAGATTCTGAAAAACTGTTTTTT. The J gene is TRBJ1-4, the V gene TRBV5-1; 7 bases match TRBD1. Germline V gene sequence: CDR1 SGHRS, CDR2 YFSETQ. After removal of 5 bases from V and 7 bases from J, the junction contained 8 bases not matched to a gene. This CDR3 spans 14 amino acids.

This clonotype was observed a handful of times. The CDR3 reads CASSLVQGNNEQYF. DNA of the CDR3: TGTGCCAGCAGCTTAGTCCAGGGGAACAACGAGCAGTACTTC. The chain carries TRBV7-9 and TRBJ2-4, with TRBD1 as a possible D gene (6 bases). The J call is doubtful: the DNA matches TRBJ2-7 better. Germline CDR1 and CDR2: SEHNR and FQNEAQ (reference sequence). This CDR3 has 14 residues.

This clonotype was counted only a few times. The chain combines TRBV4-3 with TRBJ2-4; 7 bases are shared with TRBD2. There are 17 residues in the CDR3. From germline, CDR1 is LGHNA and CDR2 YSLEER. V lost 1 base to trimming and J lost 0 bases; unmatched junction nucleotides: 6. The DNA for the CDR3 is TGCGCCAGCAGCCAAGCCGGGGGGAGTCTAGCCAAAAACATTCAGTACTTC. It specifies CASSQAGGSLAKNIQYF.